The 9 T cell receptor beta chains reported below all come from one sample, sequenced in a study of CD8+ T cells in alopecia areata. Following RNA extraction, reverse transcription yielded cDNA that acted as the sequencing template. Profiled with immunoSEQ multiplex PCR; TCRdb holds only in-frame clones, not every one. The sample has 130,000 or so clones, around 87% seen once. As to treatment: oral pan-JAK inhibitor, 5-10 mg twice daily. Here the sequenced sample was CD8+ T cells sorted from blood, taken at week 4, from a patient treated with tofacitinib. These receptors all come from a human donor with alopecia areata.

The chain links TRBV15 to TRBJ2-1, with 8 nucleotides matching TRBD2. The CDR3 loop spans 18 amino acids. Trimming at V came to 2 bases and at J to 1 base, leaving 10 bases not matched to a gene. From germline, CDR1 is LNHNV and CDR2 YYDKDF (reference sequence). As DNA, the CDR3 is TGTGCCACCAGCAGACATTACGGGGGGGGCCTGTCCTACAATGAGCAGTTCTTC. Translated: CATSRHYGGGLSYNEQFF.

V gene TRBV7-2 combines with J gene TRBJ2-5; TRBD2 might be the D (6 bases). The CDR3 contains 12 residues. Germline assignment: CDR1 SGHTA and CDR2 FQGNSA. The V and J ends lost 5 bases and 5 bases respectively, with 9 bases between them. The CDR3 spells CASSRLGETQYF. As DNA, the CDR3 is TGTGCCAGCAGCCGACTAGGGGAGACCCAGTACTTC. Variable domain in full (rest from reference TRBV7-2 and TRBJ2-5): GAGVSQSPSNKVTEKGKDVELRCDPISGHTALYWYRQSLGQGLEFLIYFQGNSAPDKSGLPSDRFSAERTGGSVSTLTIQRTQQEDSAVYLCASSRLGETQYFGPGTRLLVL.

The V gene is TRBV7-2, the J gene TRBJ2-3; D is perhaps TRBD1 or TRBD2 (5 bases each). The germline gives CDR1 SGHTA, CDR2 FQGNSA. V lost 5 bases and J 2 bases, leaving 17 bases between the germline ends. CDR3 length equals 16 residues. For the CDR3, the DNA is TGTGCCAGCAGCCCAGGGCCGGGGCTTTACACAGATACGCAGTATTTT. Translation: CASSPGPGLYTDTQYF.

This chain links TRBV19 with TRBJ1-1; the D is unclear. Trimming removed 2 bases at V and 1 base at J, with 8 bases between. Germline V CDR1 and CDR2: LNHDA, SQIVND (reference sequence). This CDR3 has 14 residues. This CDR3 reads CASSITVGNTEAFF. The DNA for the CDR3 is TGTGCCAGTAGTATAACCGTGGGGAACACTGAAGCTTTCTTT.

This clone has just one count. V gene TRBV27 combines with J gene TRBJ2-3; the D is unclear. This CDR3 spans 16 amino acids. V lost 0 bases, J lost 1 base, and 11 bases lay in between. The germline V gene has CDR1 MNHEY and CDR2 SMNVEV (reference sequence). CDR3: CASSLSPIGGTDTQYF. The CDR3 DNA sequence: TGTGCCAGCAGTTTATCGCCCATAGGTGGCACAGATACGCAGTATTTT.

The chain recombines TRBV5-1 with TRBJ2-7; TRBD2 aligns across 8 bases. J lost 2 bases, V lost 0 bases, and 1 base had no gene match. The CDR3 sequence is 14 residues long. Germline V lookup: CDR1 SGHRS, CDR2 YFSETQ. DNA for the CDR3: TGCGCCAGCAGCTTGGGTAGCGGGACCTACGAGCAGTACTTC. Protein product: CASSLGSGTYEQYF.

The chain combines TRBV7-2 with TRBJ2-5; the D gene is possibly TRBD1 (6 bases). Germline assignment: CDR1 SGHTA and CDR2 FQGNSA. Trimming pared 2 bases from V and 4 bases from J, leaving 8 bases between. The CDR3 consists of 13 residues. DNA for the CDR3: TGTGCCAGCAGCTTACCAGGGGTAGAGACCCAGTACTTC. The encoded protein is CASSLPGVETQYF.

This clone was observed once. This chain connects TRBV6-5 to TRBJ2-7, with 7 bases that match TRBD1. CDR3 length: 13 amino acids. Germline trimming cut 5 bases from V and 6 bases from J; bases unmatched to any gene: 7. Germline V gene lookup returns CDR1 MNHEY and CDR2 SVGAGI. CDR3 nucleotide sequence: TGTGCCAGCAGTCTCGGGACAGTGGGCGAGCAGTACTTC. Amino acid sequence: CASSLGTVGEQYF.

The V gene is TRBV5-6, the J gene TRBJ2-7; 7 nucleotides match TRBD1. CDR1 is SGHDT and CDR2 is YYEEEE in the germline V gene. The V gene end was trimmed by 5 bases and the J gene end by 3 bases; junction bases not matched to a gene: 17. The CDR3 extends over 17 amino acids. The CDR3 region is CASSLSLRDSLIYEQYF. The CDR3 region has the DNA TGTGCCAGCAGTTTAAGCCTCCGGGACAGCCTCATCTACGAGCAGTACTTC.